Shown below are 18 T cell receptor beta chains from a single sample sequenced in a study of T cells in Graves' hyperthyroidism and ophthalmopathy. Researchers took RNA transcripts and amplified the TCR beta CDR3 regions from them. The HTBI primer set was used in a first-round RT-PCR of the TCR CDR3. TCRdb re-analysed the multiplex PCR reads in MiXCR, keeping a single row per CDR3 protein. The sample has around 390,000 distinct CDR3 sequences; about 14% are singletons. The sequencing sample was made of blood. These receptor sequences come from a woman in her 30s with Graves' ophthalmopathy.

This clonotype was counted at least ten times. V gene TRBV7-9 combines with J gene TRBJ2-7; D gene uncertain. Germline CDR1 reads SEHNR; CDR2 reads FQNEAQ (reference sequence). This CDR3 has 16 residues. V shed 5 bases and J shed 5 bases, with 22 bases lying between them. CDR3 amino acids: CASSPWVGSSVNEQYF. In DNA form, the CDR3 reads TGTGCCAGCAGCCCCTGGGTTGGGTCCAGCGTCAACGAGCAGTACTTC.

This clonotype was seen only a few times. This chain connects TRBV28 to TRBJ1-1; perhaps TRBD1 as D (6 bases). Germline-derived CDR1 and CDR2 are MDHEN and SYDVKM. The CDR3 is made up of 15 amino acids. Trimming pared 8 bases from V and 3 bases from J, leaving 19 bases between. The CDR3 sequence: CASLVPGQGYTEAFF. The DNA of the CDR3 is TGTGCCAGCTTAGTACCGGGACAAGGGTACACTGAAGCTTTCTTT.

In its sample, this clonotype was seen many times. CDR3 nucleotides: TGTGCCAGCAGCGTACTAGCGGACTCCACAGATACGCAGTATTTT. It yields the protein CASSVLADSTDTQYF. The chain recombines TRBV9 with TRBJ2-3; 7 nucleotides agree with TRBD2. The germline V gene encodes CDR1 SGDLS and CDR2 YYNGEE. The ends lost 1 base at V and 2 bases at J; junction bases unmatched: 4. The CDR3 runs 15 residues.

Notes on this clonotype: The CDR3 end shows no conserved phenylalanine or tryptophan, and so a read error is likely. The chain links TRBV10-3 to TRBJ1-6; maybe TRBD1 (5 bases). Trimming took 0 bases from V and 0 from J, leaving 9 bases between them. This CDR3 has 17 residues. Germline values: CDR1 ENHRY, CDR2 SYGVKD. Written as DNA, the CDR3 is TGTGCCATCAGTGAGTCGGAGACAGTCTCCTATAATTCACCCCTCCACCTT. It codes for CAISESETVSYNSPLHL.

About this clonotype: A much larger clone lies one base from this, so it may be a read error. The rearrangement links TRBV5-1 to TRBJ2-7, with D possibly TRBD2 on 6 matching bases. Trimming cost V 4 bases and J 0 bases, with 20 bases left between them. The V gene's germline CDR1 is SGHRS and CDR2 YFSETQ. This CDR3 spans 17 amino acids. The CDR3 bases are TGCGCCAGCAGCCGACGACGACCGGGACTCATCTCCTACGAGCAGTACTTC. Encoded protein: CASSRRRPGLISYEQYF.

This clonotype occurred many times. The V gene is TRBV11-2, the J gene TRBJ1-5; D remains unclear. The germline V gene encodes CDR1 SGHAT and CDR2 FQNNGV. Trimming pared 4 bases from V and 2 bases from J, leaving 9 bases between. The CDR3 contains 14 residues. CDR3 loop: CASSSGVGNQPQHF. The CDR3 nucleotides are TGTGCCAGCAGCTCGGGTGTGGGCAATCAGCCCCAGCATTTT.

This clonotype occurred a few times. The V gene is TRBV2, the J gene TRBJ1-3; D remains unclear. Germline loops: CDR1 SNHLY, CDR2 FYNNEI. The CDR3 has 15 residues. V gave up 0 bases and J gave up 2 bases, with 8 bases separating them. The DNA of the CDR3 is TGTGCCAGCAGTGAAGCTTCCGCTGCTGGAAACACCATATATTTT. Translating it yields CASSEASAAGNTIYF.

This clonotype was counted a few times. The chain carries TRBV29-1 and TRBJ2-2; D possibly corresponds to TRBD1 (6 bases). This CDR3 region has 13 residues. The V gene lost 6 bases and the J gene lost 3 bases, with 11 bases spanning the gap. The V gene's germline CDR1 is SQVTM and CDR2 ANQGSEA. The CDR3 is CSVRTADTGELFF. Here the CDR3 DNA reads TGCAGCGTCCGGACAGCGGACACCGGGGAGCTGTTTTTT.

The table lists this clonotype with a few counts. V is TRBV7-9 and J is TRBJ1-1; no firm D call. Per germline, CDR1 SEHNR and CDR2 FQNEAQ (reference sequence). The CDR3 contains 14 residues. Trimming cost V 5 bases and J 0 bases, with 10 bases left between them. CDR3 amino acids: CASSPWRVNTEAFF. The CDR3, as DNA: TGTGCCAGCAGCCCATGGAGGGTGAACACTGAAGCTTTCTTT. Complete variable domain (other parts from reference TRBV7-9 and TRBJ1-1): DTGVSQNPRHKITKRGQNVTFRCDPISEHNRLYWYRQTLGQGPEFLTYFQNEAQLEKSRLLSDRFSAERPKGSFSTLEIQRTEQGDSAMYLCASSPWRVNTEAFFGQGTRLTVV.

This clonotype was seen many times. V usage is TRBV3-1 and J usage is TRBJ1-2, with D possibly TRBD1 on 5 matching bases. This CDR3 is built from 15 residues. CDR1 is LGHDT and CDR2 is YNNKEL in the germline V gene (reference sequence). The V end lost 0 bases, the J end lost 3 bases, and 11 bases lay between the germline ends. CDR3 in amino acids: CASSQEARVDYGYTF. The DNA of the CDR3 is TGTGCCAGCAGCCAAGAGGCCAGGGTCGACTATGGCTACACCTTC.

This clonotype was found a few times. This rearrangement joins TRBV7-3 to TRBJ1-1, with D hard to call. This CDR3 is built from 13 residues. Germline assignment: CDR1 SGHTA and CDR2 FQGTGA. The V end lost 4 bases, the J end lost 9 bases, and 15 bases lay between the germline ends. The CDR3 DNA reads TGTGCCAGCAGCTCCCGCGGCCAGACGCAAGCTTTCTTT. Translating gives CASSSRGQTQAFF.

This clonotype was detected a few times. The V gene is TRBV10-2, the J gene TRBJ2-1; 8 positions agree with TRBD1. The ends lost 6 bases at V and 8 bases at J; junction bases unmatched: 12. The CDR3 has 15 amino acids. The germline CDR1 and CDR2 sequences are WSHSY and SAAADI. The CDR3, as DNA: TGCGCCAGCAGCCGCGGACAGGGCGACCACGATGAGCAGTTCTTC. Its protein is CASSRGQGDHDEQFF.

The rearrangement links TRBV18 to TRBJ2-1; D is unresolved. There are 17 residues in the CDR3. CDR1 KGHSH and CDR2 LQKENI come from the germline V gene. Between the trimmed V and J ends, which lost 6 bases and 0 bases, there was a span of 18 bases. CDR3 protein: CASSKGVPSSSYNEQFF. CDR3 DNA sequence: TGTGCCAGCTCGAAAGGCGTGCCCAGCAGCTCCTACAATGAGCAGTTCTTC.

In this sample, this clonotype turned up once. A much larger clone sits a single nucleotide away, making a read error possible. The J gene is TRBJ1-6, the V gene TRBV11-2; D not certain. V lost 0 bases to trimming and J lost 5 bases, with 17 bases between them. Germline CDR1 and CDR2: SGHAT and FQNNGV. The CDR3 covers 18 residues. The CDR3 DNA follows: TGTGCCAGCAGCTTAGAAGTGGGGTCCCCATTAGATAATTCACCCCTCCACTTT. It codes for CASSLEVGSPLDNSPLHF.

The chain uses TRBV5-5 and TRBJ2-3; tentatively, D is TRBD2 (6 bases). V was pared by 0 bases and J by 2 bases, with 10 bases between. Germline V gene lookup returns CDR1 SGHKS and CDR2 YYEKEE (reference sequence). The CDR3 contains 15 residues. Here the CDR3 reads CASSLAGDDTDTQYF. Here the CDR3 DNA reads TGTGCCAGCAGCTTGGCGGGGGACGACACAGATACGCAGTATTTT. The full variable domain, in which reference TRBV5-5 and TRBJ2-3 provide the parts outside the CDR3, is DAGVTQSPTHLIKTRGQQVTLRCSPISGHKSVSWYQQVLGQGPQFIFQYYEKEERGRGNFPDRFSARQFPNYSSELNVNALLLGDSALYLCASSLAGDDTDTQYFGPGTRLTVL.

The chain links TRBV20-1 to TRBJ1-4; D is perhaps TRBD1 (6 bases). The CDR3 totals 15 residues. Per the germline V gene, CDR1 is DFQATT and CDR2 is SNEGSKA (reference sequence). Between the trimmed V and J ends, which lost 5 bases and 3 bases, there was a span of 16 bases. For the CDR3, the DNA is TGCAGTGCTTCTGGGGGCGTAGGGGCTAATGAAAAACTGTTTTTT. Its translation is CSASGGVGANEKLFF.

This clonotype is a singleton in its sample. The chain links TRBV28 to TRBJ1-5; D call uncertain. Germline CDR1 is MDHEN and CDR2 is SYDVKM. The V end was cut by 5 bases, the J end by 3 bases, with 11 bases between. The CDR3 loop spans 14 amino acids. The CDR3 here is CASSNGMYNQPQHF. In DNA, the CDR3 is TGTGCCAGCAGTAACGGGATGTACAATCAGCCCCAGCATTTT.

This clonotype turned up a few times. The rearrangement joins TRBV7-2 to TRBJ2-2; D not certain. The CDR3 is 17 amino acids. Germline assignment: CDR1 SGHTA and CDR2 FQGNSA. The ends were cut back, 2 bases at V and 3 bases at J, with 16 bases in the middle. CDR3 nucleotide sequence: TGTGCCAGCAGCTTAACAGTTCGGCGGAGTTACACCGGGGAGCTGTTTTTT. This translates into CASSLTVRRSYTGELFF.